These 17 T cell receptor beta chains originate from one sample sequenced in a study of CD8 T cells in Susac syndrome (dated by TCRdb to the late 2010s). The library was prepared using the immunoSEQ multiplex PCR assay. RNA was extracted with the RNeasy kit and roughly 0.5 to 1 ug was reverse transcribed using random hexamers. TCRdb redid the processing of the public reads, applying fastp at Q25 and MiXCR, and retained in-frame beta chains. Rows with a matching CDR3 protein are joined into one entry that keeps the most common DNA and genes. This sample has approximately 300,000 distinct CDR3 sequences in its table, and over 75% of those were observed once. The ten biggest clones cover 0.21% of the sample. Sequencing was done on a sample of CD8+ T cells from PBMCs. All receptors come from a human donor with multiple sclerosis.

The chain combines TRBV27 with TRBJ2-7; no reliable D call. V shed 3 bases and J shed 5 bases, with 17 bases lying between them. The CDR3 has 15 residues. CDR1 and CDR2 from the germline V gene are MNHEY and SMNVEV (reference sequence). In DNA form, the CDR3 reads TGTGCCAGCAGTTTGGGTTTAGAGGTGGTACACGAGCAGTACTTC. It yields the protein CASSLGLEVVHEQYF.

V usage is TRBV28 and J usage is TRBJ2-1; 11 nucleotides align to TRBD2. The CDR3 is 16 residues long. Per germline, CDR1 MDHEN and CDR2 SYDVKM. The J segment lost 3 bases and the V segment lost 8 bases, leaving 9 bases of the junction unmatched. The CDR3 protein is CASRTGTSGHYNEQFF. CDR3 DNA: TGTGCCAGCCGGACCGGGACTAGCGGCCACTACAATGAGCAGTTCTTC.

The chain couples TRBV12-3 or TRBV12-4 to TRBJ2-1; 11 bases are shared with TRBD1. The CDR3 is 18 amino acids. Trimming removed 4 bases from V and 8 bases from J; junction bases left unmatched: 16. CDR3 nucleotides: TGTGCCAGCAGTTCAAGGACCAAGGGGACAGGGGGGGCCCATGAGCAGTTCTTC. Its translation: CASSSRTKGTGGAHEQFF.

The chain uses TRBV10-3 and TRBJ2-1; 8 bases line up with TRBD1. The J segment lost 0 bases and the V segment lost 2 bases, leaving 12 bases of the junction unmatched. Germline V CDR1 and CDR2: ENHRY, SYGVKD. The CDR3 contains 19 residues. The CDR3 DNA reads TGTGCCATCAGTGAGGGAACCAGGGGGCCCGAAGCCTCCTACAATGAGCAGTTCTTC. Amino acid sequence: CAISEGTRGPEASYNEQFF.

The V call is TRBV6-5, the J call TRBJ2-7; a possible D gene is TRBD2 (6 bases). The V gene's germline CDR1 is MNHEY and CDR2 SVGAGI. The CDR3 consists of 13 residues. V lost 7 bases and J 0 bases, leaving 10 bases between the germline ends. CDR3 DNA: TGTGCCAGCACCTGGGGGGTCTCCTACGAGCAGTACTTC. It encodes CASTWGVSYEQYF.

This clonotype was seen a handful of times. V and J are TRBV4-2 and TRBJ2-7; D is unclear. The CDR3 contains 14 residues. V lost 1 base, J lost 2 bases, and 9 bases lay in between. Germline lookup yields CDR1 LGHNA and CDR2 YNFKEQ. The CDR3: CASSQAGVAYEQYF. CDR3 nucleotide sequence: TGTGCCAGCAGCCAAGCGGGCGTTGCCTACGAGCAGTACTTC.

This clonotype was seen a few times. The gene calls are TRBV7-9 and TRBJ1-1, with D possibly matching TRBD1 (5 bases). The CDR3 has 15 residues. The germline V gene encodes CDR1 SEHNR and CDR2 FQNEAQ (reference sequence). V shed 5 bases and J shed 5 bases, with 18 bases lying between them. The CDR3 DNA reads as TGTGCCAGCAGCCAAGAAGCCAGGGCTTCGACTGAAGCTTTCTTT. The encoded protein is CASSQEARASTEAFF.

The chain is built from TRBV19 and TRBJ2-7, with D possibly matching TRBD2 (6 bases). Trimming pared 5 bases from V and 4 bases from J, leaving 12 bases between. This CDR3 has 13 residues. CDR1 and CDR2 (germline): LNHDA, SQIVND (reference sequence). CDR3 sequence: CASSPGTQYEQYF. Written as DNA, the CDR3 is TGTGCCAGTAGTCCCGGGACTCAATACGAGCAGTACTTC.

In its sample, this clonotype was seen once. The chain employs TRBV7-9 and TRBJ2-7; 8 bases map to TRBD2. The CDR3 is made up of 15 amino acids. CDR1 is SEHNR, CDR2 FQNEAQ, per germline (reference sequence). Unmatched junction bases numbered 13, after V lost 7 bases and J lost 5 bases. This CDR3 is CASIKTGLETHEQYF. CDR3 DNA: TGTGCCAGCATCAAGACGGGACTAGAGACCCACGAGCAGTACTTC.

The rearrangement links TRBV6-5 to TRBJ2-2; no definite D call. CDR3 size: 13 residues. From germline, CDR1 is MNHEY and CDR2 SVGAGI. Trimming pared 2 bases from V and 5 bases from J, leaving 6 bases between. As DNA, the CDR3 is TGTGCCAGCAGTTACCCCCTTACCGGGGAGCTGTTTTTT. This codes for CASSYPLTGELFF.

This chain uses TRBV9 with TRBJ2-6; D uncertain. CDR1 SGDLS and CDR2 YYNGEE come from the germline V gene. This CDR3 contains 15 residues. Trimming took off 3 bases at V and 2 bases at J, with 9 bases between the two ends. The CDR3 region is CASSGGPPGANVLTF. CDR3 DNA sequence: TGTGCCAGCAGCGGAGGTCCTCCTGGGGCCAACGTCCTGACTTTC.

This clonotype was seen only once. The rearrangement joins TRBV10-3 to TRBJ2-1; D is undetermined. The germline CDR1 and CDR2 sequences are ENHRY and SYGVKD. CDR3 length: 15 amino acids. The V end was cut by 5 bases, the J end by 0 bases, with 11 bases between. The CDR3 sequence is CAISPDGPSYNEQFF. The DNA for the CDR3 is TGTGCCATCAGTCCCGACGGGCCCTCCTACAATGAGCAGTTCTTC.

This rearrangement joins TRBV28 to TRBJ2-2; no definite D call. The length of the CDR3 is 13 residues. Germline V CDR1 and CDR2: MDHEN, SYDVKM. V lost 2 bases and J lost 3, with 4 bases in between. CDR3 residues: CASSLLDTGELFF. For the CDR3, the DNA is TGTGCCAGCAGTTTACTGGACACCGGGGAGCTGTTTTTT.

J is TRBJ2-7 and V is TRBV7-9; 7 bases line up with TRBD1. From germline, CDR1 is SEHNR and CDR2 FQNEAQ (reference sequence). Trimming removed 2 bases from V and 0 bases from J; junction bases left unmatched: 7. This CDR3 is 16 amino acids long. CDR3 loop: CASSLRADRDSYEQYF. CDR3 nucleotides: TGTGCCAGCAGCTTACGGGCTGACAGGGACTCCTACGAGCAGTACTTC.

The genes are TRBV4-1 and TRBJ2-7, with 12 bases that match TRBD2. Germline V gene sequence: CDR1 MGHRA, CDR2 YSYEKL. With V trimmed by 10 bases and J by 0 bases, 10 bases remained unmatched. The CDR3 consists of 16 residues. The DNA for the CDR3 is TGCGCCACCTCACCCCTACTAGCGGGGGGCTCCTACGAGCAGTACTTC. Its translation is CATSPLLAGGSYEQYF.

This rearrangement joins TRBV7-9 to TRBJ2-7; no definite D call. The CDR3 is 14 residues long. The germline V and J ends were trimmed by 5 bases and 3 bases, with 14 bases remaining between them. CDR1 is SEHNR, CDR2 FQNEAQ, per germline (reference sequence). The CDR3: CASSTTINIYEQYF. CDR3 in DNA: TGTGCCAGCAGCACGACAATCAACATCTACGAGCAGTACTTC.

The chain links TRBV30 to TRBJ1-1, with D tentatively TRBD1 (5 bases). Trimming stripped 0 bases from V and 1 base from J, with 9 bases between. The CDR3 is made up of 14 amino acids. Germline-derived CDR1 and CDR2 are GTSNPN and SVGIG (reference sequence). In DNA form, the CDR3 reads TGTGCCTGGAGTGTACGGGGCGGGAACACTGAAGCTTTCTTT. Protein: CAWSVRGGNTEAFF.